These 24 T cell receptor beta chains originate from one sample sequenced in a study of cytotoxic CD8 clonotypes in ibrutinib-treated CLL. This table comes from immunoSEQ multiplex PCR, and its TCRdb copy is limited to in-frame clones, with some not included. The profile shows around 250,000 clones, about three quarters of them singletons. Sequenced material: PBMCs, taken after 24 months of ibrutinib treatment. The receptor set was obtained from a human donor with chronic lymphocytic leukemia.

The chain carries TRBV5-6 and TRBJ2-5, with D perhaps being TRBD1 or TRBD2 (6 bases each). The CDR3 length is 16 residues. V lost 4 bases, J lost 7 bases, and 23 bases lay in between. Per germline, CDR1 SGHDT and CDR2 YYEEEE. The CDR3 is CASSKKAGTGSGTQYF. CDR3 nucleotide sequence: TGTGCCAGCAGCAAGAAGGCGGGAACAGGGAGTGGGACCCAGTACTTC.

The chain is built from TRBV18 and TRBJ2-2; 9 bases map to TRBD2. V lost 3 bases, J lost 4 bases, and 9 bases stayed unmatched. Germline CDR1 reads KGHSH; CDR2 reads LQKENI. CDR3 size: 17 residues. The CDR3 sequence is CASSPSPAGGGTGELFF. CDR3 nucleotides: TGTGCCAGCTCACCCAGCCCAGCGGGAGGTGGCACCGGGGAGCTGTTTTTT.

The sample holds a few counts of this clone. The gene calls are TRBV18 and TRBJ2-1, with 11 bases that match TRBD1. V shed 0 bases, J shed 3 bases, and the junction held 1 base outside the gene matches. Per the germline V gene, CDR1 is KGHSH and CDR2 is LQKENI. The CDR3 runs 16 residues. The CDR3 loop reads CASSPPGQGGYNEQFF. The DNA of the CDR3 is TGTGCCAGCTCACCACCGGGACAGGGGGGCTACAATGAGCAGTTCTTC.

The rearrangement uses TRBV5-1 and TRBJ2-7, with D uncertain. With 3 bases removed from V and 2 bases from J, the gap between germline ends came to 27 bases. The CDR3 runs to 19 residues. Per the germline V gene, CDR1 is SGHRS and CDR2 is YFSETQ. The CDR3 protein is CASSSLDPPQSSPTYEQYF. For the CDR3, the DNA is TGCGCCAGCAGCTCTCTCGACCCACCTCAATCCTCCCCAACCTACGAGCAGTACTTC.

This clone was counted a few times. Here the CDR3 DNA reads TGCGCCAGCAGCTTGGCCGGGGACAGGGGAGAGACCCAGTACTTC. This gives the protein CASSLAGDRGETQYF. This chain links TRBV5-1 with TRBJ2-5; 10 bases align to TRBD1. Per the germline V gene, CDR1 is SGHRS and CDR2 is YFSETQ. J lost 4 bases, V lost 0 bases, and 3 bases had no gene match. This CDR3 is 15 amino acids long.

The V gene is TRBV5-1, the J gene TRBJ1-1, with unresolved D. Germline V gene data show CDR1 as SGHRS and CDR2 as YFSETQ. The CDR3 runs to 11 residues. V dropped 5 bases and J dropped 2 bases, with 4 bases sitting between them. CDR3 sequence (DNA): TGCGCCAGCAGGGGAAACACTGAAGCTTTCTTT. It translates to CASRGNTEAFF.

In DNA, the CDR3 is TGTGCCAGCAGCTTAGGAGGGCGGAGGGACAATGAGCAGTTCTTC. Its protein is CASSLGGRRDNEQFF. The V and J genes are TRBV11-3 and TRBJ2-1, with D maybe TRBD2 (6 bases). The CDR3 runs to 15 residues. Trimming removed 1 base at V and 5 bases at J, with 12 bases between. The germline gives CDR1 SGHNT, CDR2 YENEEA.

The chain uses TRBV28 and TRBJ2-6; 8 bases are shared with TRBD1. V lost 2 bases to trimming and J lost 2 bases; unmatched junction nucleotides: 2. Per germline, CDR1 MDHEN and CDR2 SYDVKM. The length of the CDR3 is 16 residues. The CDR3 is CASSLPGGAGANVLTF. The CDR3 DNA reads TGTGCCAGCAGTTTACCAGGGGGCGCTGGGGCCAACGTCCTGACTTTC.

This clone has more than one count but fewer than ten. This CDR3 reads CASTGIVNTEAFF. The DNA for the CDR3 is TGCGCCAGCACAGGGATTGTGAACACTGAAGCTTTCTTT. The chain recombines TRBV5-1 with TRBJ1-1; perhaps TRBD1 as D (5 bases). CDR3 size: 13 residues. Germline CDR1 reads SGHRS; CDR2 reads YFSETQ. Trimming took off 6 bases at V and 0 bases at J, with 9 bases between the two ends.

This chain links TRBV5-1 with TRBJ2-1, with a possible D match to TRBD2 (5 bases). The length of the CDR3 is 15 residues. Germline-derived CDR1 and CDR2 are SGHRS and YFSETQ. V was pared by 4 bases and J by 2 bases, with 13 bases between. This chain's CDR3 is CASSVTGTPYNEQFF. CDR3 DNA: TGCGCCAGCAGCGTGACGGGAACTCCCTACAATGAGCAGTTCTTC.

The rearrangement joins TRBV29-1 to TRBJ2-2; TRBD1 agrees at 7 bases. The J segment lost 6 bases and the V segment lost 2 bases, leaving 6 bases of the junction unmatched. Germline V lookup: CDR1 SQVTM, CDR2 ANQGSEA. This CDR3 comprises 14 residues. DNA of the CDR3: TGCAGCGTTGAACCGACAGGGTACTCCGGGGAGCTGTTTTTT. Its translation: CSVEPTGYSGELFF.

This chain links TRBV6-1 with TRBJ1-3; D is unresolved. CDR3 length: 16 residues. CDR1 and CDR2 (germline): MNHNS, SASEGT. V was clipped by 4 bases and J by 0 bases, with 13 bases between them. The CDR3 loop reads CASSGPTLSSGNTIYF. CDR3 coding DNA: TGTGCCAGCAGTGGTCCGACGCTAAGCTCTGGAAACACCATATATTTT.

This clone came up a few times. The chain couples TRBV19 to TRBJ1-3; 7 bases align to TRBD1. Germline V lookup: CDR1 LNHDA, CDR2 SQIVND (reference sequence). The V segment lost 4 bases and the J segment 2 bases; nucleotides outside the gene matches: 5. The CDR3 spans 15 residues. CDR3 in DNA: TGTGCCAGTAGTACGACCGGGACAGCTGGAAACACCATATATTTT. Translated, it gives CASSTTGTAGNTIYF.

CDR3 coding DNA: TGTGCCAGCAGTCCCGGGGGCGCGACTGAAGCTTTCTTT. Translated, it gives CASSPGGATEAFF. The chain uses TRBV7-9 and TRBJ1-1; maybe TRBD1 (6 bases). The CDR3 has 13 residues. Germline assignment: CDR1 SEHNR and CDR2 FQNEAQ (reference sequence). The V gene lost 6 bases and the J gene lost 5 bases, with 13 bases spanning the gap.

V is TRBV10-3 and J is TRBJ2-3; D is possibly TRBD2 (6 bases). This CDR3 has 13 residues. V was clipped by 8 bases and J by 2 bases, with 11 bases between them. Germline V gene lookup returns CDR1 ENHRY and CDR2 SYGVKD. The CDR3 reads CAIHASDTDTQYF. The CDR3, as DNA: TGTGCCATCCACGCTAGCGACACAGATACGCAGTATTTT.

This clone appeared a few times. CDR3 bases: TGTGCCAGCAGCTCGGGACAGGGGGGACTGGGGCCCCAGCATTTT. Translated, it gives CASSSGQGGLGPQHF. The rearrangement joins TRBV7-8 to TRBJ1-5, with 11 bases aligning to TRBD1. Per the germline V gene, CDR1 is SGHVS and CDR2 is FQNEAQ. Trimming cost V 4 bases and J 9 bases; bases outside gene matches: 8. The CDR3 contains 15 residues.

The chain joins TRBV7-8 to TRBJ2-3; TRBD2 matches at 9 bases. CDR1 is SGHVS, CDR2 FQNEAQ, per germline. The CDR3 spans 15 residues. Trimming at V came to 1 base and at J to 8 bases, leaving 7 bases not matched to a gene. The CDR3 nucleotides read TGTGCCAGCAGCTTAGGGTCTAGCGGGGCCCGTACGCAGTATTTT. Translation: CASSLGSSGARTQYF.

The chain joins TRBV28 to TRBJ2-1, with TRBD2 matching 7 bases. Trimming cost V 8 bases and J 3 bases; bases outside gene matches: 10. The CDR3 has 15 amino acids. The germline V gene has CDR1 MDHEN and CDR2 SYDVKM. The CDR3, as DNA: TGTGCCAGCTCCCGGGCTAGCGGTTACTACAATGAGCAGTTCTTC. As protein: CASSRASGYYNEQFF.

V usage is TRBV30 and J usage is TRBJ2-1; 9 bases are a match to TRBD2. The V segment lost 4 bases and the J segment 9 bases; nucleotides outside the gene matches: 7. Germline loops: CDR1 GTSNPN, CDR2 SVGIG (reference sequence). The CDR3 is 13 amino acids. CDR3: CAWTSGTRSEQFF. The CDR3 nucleotides are TGTGCCTGGACTAGCGGGACCCGTAGTGAGCAGTTCTTC. Full variable domain (rest looked up from reference TRBV30 and TRBJ2-1): SQTIHQWPATLVQPVGSPLSLECTVEGTSNPNLYWYRQAAGRGLQLLFYSVGIGQISSEVPQNLSASRPQDRQFILSSKKLLLSDSGFYLCAWTSGTRSEQFFGPGTRLTVL.

The chain has TRBV7-8 and TRBJ1-2; 8 bases match TRBD1. V was clipped by 1 base and J by 10 bases; unmatched bases: 8. CDR3 length: 14 residues. Germline CDR1 is SGHVS and CDR2 is FQNEAQ. The CDR3, as DNA: TGTGCCAGCAGCTTAGAAGAGGACAGGGTTGACTACACCTTC. It translates to CASSLEEDRVDYTF.

The rearrangement joins TRBV7-9 to TRBJ2-6; D is uncertain. Trimming pared 8 bases from V and 2 bases from J, leaving 4 bases between. This CDR3 has 12 residues. Germline V gene sequence: CDR1 SEHNR, CDR2 FQNEAQ (reference sequence). This CDR3 is CASDPGANVLTF. In DNA, the CDR3 is TGTGCCAGCGACCCTGGGGCCAACGTCCTGACTTTC.

This clone was detected only once. V is TRBV28 and J is TRBJ2-7, with a possible D match to TRBD2 (5 bases). The CDR3 has 13 amino acids. The V and J ends lost 8 bases and 0 bases respectively, with 11 bases between them. CDR1 is MDHEN, CDR2 SYDVKM, per germline. CDR3 bases: TGTGCCAGCGGGGAGACGGTCTCCTACGAGCAGTACTTC. Translating gives CASGETVSYEQYF. Together with reference TRBV28 and TRBJ2-7, the CDR3 gives the full variable domain: DVKVTQSSRYLVKRTGEKVFLECVQDMDHENMFWYRQDPGLGLRLIYFSYDVKMKEKGDIPEGYSVSREKKERFSLILESASTNQTSMYLCASGETVSYEQYFGPGTRLTVT.

V usage is TRBV18 and J usage is TRBJ2-5; the D gene could be TRBD1 or TRBD2 (5 bases each). Trimming shortened V by 1 base and J by 2 bases, and 8 bases separated the two germline ends. The CDR3 is 14 residues long. The germline V gene encodes CDR1 KGHSH and CDR2 LQKENI. CDR3 in amino acids: CASSPRGEQETQYF. Here the CDR3 DNA reads TGTGCCAGCTCACCACGAGGGGAACAAGAGACCCAGTACTTC.

DNA for the CDR3: TGTGCCAGCAGTTACTCGGACGATGAGCAGTTCTTC. This translates into CASSYSDDEQFF. This chain connects TRBV6-5 to TRBJ2-1; no definite D call. The CDR3 spans 12 residues. The V end was cut by 0 bases, the J end by 8 bases, with 5 bases between. CDR1 MNHEY and CDR2 SVGAGI come from the germline V gene.